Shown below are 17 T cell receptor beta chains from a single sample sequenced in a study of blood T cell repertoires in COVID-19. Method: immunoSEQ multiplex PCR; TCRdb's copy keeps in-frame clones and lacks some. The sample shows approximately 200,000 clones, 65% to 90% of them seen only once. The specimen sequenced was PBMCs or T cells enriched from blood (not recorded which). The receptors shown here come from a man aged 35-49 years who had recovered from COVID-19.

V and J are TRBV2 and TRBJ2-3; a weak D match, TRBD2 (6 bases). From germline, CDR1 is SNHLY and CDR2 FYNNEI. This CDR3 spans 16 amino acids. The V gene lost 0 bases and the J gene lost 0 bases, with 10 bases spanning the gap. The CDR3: CASSEAGGTSTDTQYF. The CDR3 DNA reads TGTGCCAGCAGTGAAGCGGGGGGAACGAGCACAGATACGCAGTATTTT.

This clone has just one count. The CDR3 coding sequence is TGTGCCAGCAGTGGATCCGGGACTAGCCTCACAGATACGCAGTATTTT. Its protein is CASSGSGTSLTDTQYF. This chain uses TRBV6-1 with TRBJ2-3; the match to TRBD2 covers 9 bases. The J segment lost 2 bases and the V segment lost 4 bases, leaving 7 bases of the junction unmatched. Germline CDR1 is MNHNS and CDR2 is SASEGT. The CDR3 covers 16 residues.

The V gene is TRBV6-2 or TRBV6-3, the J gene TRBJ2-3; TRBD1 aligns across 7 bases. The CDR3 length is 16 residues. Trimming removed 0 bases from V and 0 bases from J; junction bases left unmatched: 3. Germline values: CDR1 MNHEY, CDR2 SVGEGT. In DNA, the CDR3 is TGTGCCAGCAGTTACTCGAGGGGACAGAGCACAGATACGCAGTATTTT. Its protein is CASSYSRGQSTDTQYF.

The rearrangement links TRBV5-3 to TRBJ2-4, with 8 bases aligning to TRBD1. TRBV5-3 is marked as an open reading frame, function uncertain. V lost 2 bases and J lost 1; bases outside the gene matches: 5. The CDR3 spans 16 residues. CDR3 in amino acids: CARSLLQGAAKNIQYF. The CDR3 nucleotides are TGTGCCAGAAGCTTATTGCAGGGGGCGGCCAAAAACATTCAGTACTTC.

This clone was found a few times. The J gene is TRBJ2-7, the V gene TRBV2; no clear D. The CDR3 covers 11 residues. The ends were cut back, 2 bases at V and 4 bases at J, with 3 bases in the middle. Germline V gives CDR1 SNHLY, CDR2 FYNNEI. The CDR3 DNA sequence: TGTGCCAGCAGTGAACTATACGAGCAGTACTTC. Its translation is CASSELYEQYF.

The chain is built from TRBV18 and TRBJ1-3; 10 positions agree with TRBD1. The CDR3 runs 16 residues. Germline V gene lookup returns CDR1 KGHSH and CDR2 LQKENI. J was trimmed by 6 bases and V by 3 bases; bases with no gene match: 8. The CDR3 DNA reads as TGTGCCAGCTCACCTTTAACCGGGACAGGGGCAAACACCATATATTTT. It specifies CASSPLTGTGANTIYF.

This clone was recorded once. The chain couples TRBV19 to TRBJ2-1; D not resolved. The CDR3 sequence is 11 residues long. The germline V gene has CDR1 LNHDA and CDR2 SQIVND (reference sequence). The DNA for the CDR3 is TGTGTCACGCGGATTTACAATGAGCAGTTCTTC. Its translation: CVTRIYNEQFF.

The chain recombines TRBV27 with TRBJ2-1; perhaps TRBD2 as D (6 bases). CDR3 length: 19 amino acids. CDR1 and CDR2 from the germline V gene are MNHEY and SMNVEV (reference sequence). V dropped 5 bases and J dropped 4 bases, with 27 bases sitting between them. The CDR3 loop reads CASSLRSLGLTSKYNEQFF. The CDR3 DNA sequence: TGTGCCAGCAGTCTTAGGTCTTTGGGACTCACTTCCAAATACAATGAGCAGTTCTTC.

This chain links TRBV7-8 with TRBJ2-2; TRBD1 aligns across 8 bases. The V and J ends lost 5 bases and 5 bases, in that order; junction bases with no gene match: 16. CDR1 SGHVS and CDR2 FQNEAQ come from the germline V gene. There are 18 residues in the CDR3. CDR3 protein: CASSRTIPGQAYTGELFF. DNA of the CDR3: TGTGCCAGCAGCCGAACTATTCCGGGACAGGCTTATACCGGGGAGCTGTTTTTT.

The CDR3 sequence: CSVERRGNYGYTF. The CDR3 DNA reads TGCAGCGTTGAACGGAGGGGTAACTATGGCTACACCTTC. The gene calls are TRBV29-1 and TRBJ1-2, with D possibly matching TRBD1 (5 bases). V lost 2 bases and J 1 base, leaving 8 bases between the germline ends. The CDR3 spans 13 residues. CDR1 is SQVTM and CDR2 is ANQGSEA in the germline V gene.

Here the CDR3 reads CASDPGLYTEAFF. The CDR3 DNA follows: TGTGCCAGCGACCCGGGACTGTACACTGAAGCTTTCTTT. The chain links TRBV6-5 to TRBJ1-1, with TRBD1 as a possible D gene (5 bases). The V end was cut by 8 bases, the J end by 3 bases, with 13 bases between. Germline V lookup: CDR1 MNHEY, CDR2 SVGAGI. This CDR3 spans 13 amino acids.

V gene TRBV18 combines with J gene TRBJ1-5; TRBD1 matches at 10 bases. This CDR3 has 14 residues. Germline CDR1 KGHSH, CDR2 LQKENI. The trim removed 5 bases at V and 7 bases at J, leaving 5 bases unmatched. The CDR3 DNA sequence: TGTGCCAGCTCATCGGACAGGGGGGGGCAGCCCCAGCATTTT. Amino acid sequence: CASSSDRGGQPQHF. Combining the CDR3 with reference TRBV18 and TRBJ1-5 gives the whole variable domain NAGVMQNPRHLVRRRGQEARLRCSPMKGHSHVYWYRQLPEEGLKFMVYLQKENIIDESGMPKERFSAEFPKEGPSILRIQQVVRGDSAAYFCASSSDRGGQPQHFGDGTRLSIL.

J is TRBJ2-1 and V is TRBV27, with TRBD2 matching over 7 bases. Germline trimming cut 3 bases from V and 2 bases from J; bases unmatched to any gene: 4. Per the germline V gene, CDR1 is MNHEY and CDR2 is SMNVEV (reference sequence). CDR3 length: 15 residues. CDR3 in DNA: TGTGCCAGCAGTTTGAGGGCGGGGGCCTACAATGAGCAGTTCTTC. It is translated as CASSLRAGAYNEQFF.

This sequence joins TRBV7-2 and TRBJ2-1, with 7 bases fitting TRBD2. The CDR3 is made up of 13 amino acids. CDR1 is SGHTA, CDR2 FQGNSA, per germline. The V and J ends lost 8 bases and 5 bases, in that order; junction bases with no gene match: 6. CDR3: CASSSGQNNEQFF. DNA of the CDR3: TGTGCCAGCTCTAGCGGCCAGAACAATGAGCAGTTCTTC.

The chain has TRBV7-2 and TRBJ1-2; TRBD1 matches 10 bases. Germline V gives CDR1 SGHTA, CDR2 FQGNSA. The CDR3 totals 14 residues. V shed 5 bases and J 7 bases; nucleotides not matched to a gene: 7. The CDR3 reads CASSTRTGGLGYTF. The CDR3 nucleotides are TGTGCCAGCAGCACTAGGACAGGGGGGCTTGGCTACACCTTC.

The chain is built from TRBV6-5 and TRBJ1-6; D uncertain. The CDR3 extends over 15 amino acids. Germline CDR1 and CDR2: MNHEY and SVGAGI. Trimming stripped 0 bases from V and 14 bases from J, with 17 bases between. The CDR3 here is CASSYSIGGQRSLHF. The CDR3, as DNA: TGTGCCAGCAGTTACTCGATAGGAGGCCAACGGTCCCTCCACTTT.

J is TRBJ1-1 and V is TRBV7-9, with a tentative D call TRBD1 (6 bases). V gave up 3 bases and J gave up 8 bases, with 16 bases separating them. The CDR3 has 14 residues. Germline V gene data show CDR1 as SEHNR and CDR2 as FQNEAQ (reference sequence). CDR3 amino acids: CASSLRGQGREAFF. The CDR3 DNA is TGTGCCAGCAGCTTGCGAGGGCAGGGGCGAGAAGCTTTCTTT.